The source of this TCR beta chain is a study of cytomegalovirus exposure and HLA in healthy donors. General study points: Later analysis identified several of the most significant clusters that appeared linked to common viral pathogens.

Per the germline V gene, CDR1 is SGHRS and CDR2 is YFSETQ. With V trimmed by 3 bases and J by 5 bases, 5 bases remained unmatched. This CDR3 is built from 15 residues. In the case of this clone: What it binds is unknown.

The PCR ran on 60 Vbeta and 13 Jbeta primers. Clones were sequenced by immunoSEQ multiplex PCR, and TCRdb holds only the in-frame ones, with some missing. The sample lists tens of thousands of clones; more than 50% were seen once. The sequence derives from a male donor in good health and CMV-seropositive. The V and J genes are TRBV5-1 and TRBJ2-7; 13 bases are a match to TRBD2. The material sequenced was PBMCs. CDR3 loop: CASSSTSGRADEQYF. The DNA of the CDR3 is TGCGCCAGCAGCTCAACTAGCGGGAGGGCCGACGAGCAGTACTTC.